This T cell receptor beta chain was recorded in a study of cytomegalovirus exposure and HLA in healthy donors. Study details: There were under 140 million unique TCR beta sequences, drawn from 180 million or so T cells, in an earlier analysis. Study-wide findings and caveats: Within an earlier analysis, most TCR beta V segments proved productive either about 87% or about 30% of the time. A later analysis reportedly identified an Asian-associated ancestry cluster as carrying fewer N-insertions than the approximately 640-donor mean.

With respect to this clone: Its matching antigen is unknown.

Researchers ran the PCR with 60 Vbeta and 13 Jbeta primers. The data were produced by immunoSEQ multiplex PCR, yet TCRdb's version contains in-frame clones alone and is incomplete. The sample holds about 250,000 clones; about 77% are singletons and the top ten take about 0.47%. The sequence was collected from a boy younger than 18 in good health and CMV-seronegative. The sample comprised PBMCs.

As DNA, the CDR3 is TGCGCCAGCAGGGATAAAACAGGAAGGAATGGCTACACCTTC. The encoded protein is CASRDKTGRNGYTF. V gene TRBV5-1 combines with J gene TRBJ1-2; weak D call: TRBD1 (5 bases). CDR3 length: 14 residues. With 5 bases removed from V and 6 bases from J, the gap between germline ends came to 17 bases. Looked up from germline, CDR1 is SGHRS and CDR2 is YFSETQ.